A selection of T cell receptor beta chains follows, all from one sample in a study of T cell repertoires in cytomegalovirus infection. Via MiXCR, TCRdb re-called the reads, giving one row per CDR3 protein. Of under 150,000 distinct CDR3 sequences detected, more than 7% appear once; the ten largest clones hold over 9.5%. The source material was PBMCs. Every receptor here comes from a human donor in good health (CMV status not recorded). Some clones in this sample may be carry-over from other donors' samples. Both conserved end residues are part of each CDR3. D genes are given only for firm matches. Size is omitted from some rows. Given values are once, few, many or a class for expanded clones.

TRBJ1-6 few TRBV5-6 . TGTGCCACAGGGACGGGGATAAATTCACCCCTCCACTTT CATGTGINSPLHF
TRBJ1-1 many TRBV20-1 . TGCAGTGCTAGACCGCGGACGGCGAACACTGAAGCTTTCTTT CSARPRTANTEAFF
TRBJ1-5 few TRBV19 . TGTGCCACTTCTCTAGGGGACAAGGGATGGCAGCCCCAGCATTTT CATSLGDKGWQPQHF
TRBJ1-1 many TRBV24-1 TRBD1 TGTGCCACCAGTGCCGGACAGGGTACTGAAGCTTTCTTT CATSAGQGTEAFF
TRBJ1-3 many TRBV7-2 . TGTGCCAGCAGCTTAGCGCGAGTCTCTGGAAACACCATATATTTT CASSLARVSGNTIYF
TRBJ2-7 many TRBV5-4 . TGTGCCAGCAGCTTGCAGCAGGACTTCTACGAGCAGTACTTC CASSLQQDFYEQYF
TRBJ2-6 . TRBV19 TRBD1 TGTGCCAGTTCCGATGGACAGGTACTCTCTGGGGCCAACGTCCTGACTTTC CASSDGQVLSGANVLTF
TRBJ2-1 . TRBV12-3/TRBV12-4 TRBD1 TGTGCCAGCAGTACCCGGACAGGGGGCGGAGAGCAGTTCTTC CASSTRTGGGEQFF
TRBJ2-7 many TRBV6-2/TRBV6-3 . TGTGCCAGCAGCCCCGGGCGCGAGCAGTACTTC CASSPGREQYF
TRBJ2-1 many TRBV5-6 TRBD2 TGTGCCAGCAGCTTGGCCTGGGGGGGTACGAACAATGAGCAGTTCTTC CASSLAWGGTNNEQFF
TRBJ1-1 many TRBV4-1 . TGCGCCAGCAGCCAGGGCGGCATGAACACTGAAGCTTTCTTT CASSQGGMNTEAFF
TRBJ2-1 many TRBV2 TRBD2 TGTGCCAGCAGTGAAGAAATAGCGGGAGATTCCAATGAGCAGTTCTTC CASSEEIAGDSNEQFF
TRBJ2-7 many TRBV28 . TGTGCCAGCAGTTTGACCGCCTCACCAGTCTACGAGCAGTACTTC CASSLTASPVYEQYF
TRBJ2-7 many TRBV5-4 TRBD1 TGTGCCAGCAGCAGGGCCGGGACAGGGGGGTATTACGAGCAGTACTTC CASSRAGTGGYYEQYF
TRBJ1-6 many TRBV20-1 . TGCAGTGCTAGAGGGCCAGCTGGGCTAAATTCACCCCTCCACTTT CSARGPAGLNSPLHF
TRBJ1-3 many TRBV6-1 . TGTGCCAGCAGATCCCCGGACACCATATATTTT CASRSPDTIYF
TRBJ1-5 many TRBV7-9 . TGTGCCAGCAGCTCGGAGCGAGCAGCGACGAATCAGCCCCAGCATTTT CASSSERAATNQPQHF
TRBJ2-1 many TRBV12-3/TRBV12-4 . TGTGCCAGCAGTTTGGGAGAGGGAGTCTACAATGAGCAGTTCTTC CASSLGEGVYNEQFF
TRBJ2-7 many TRBV28 TRBD2 TGTGCCAGCAGCCTGACTAGCGGGGGGGTGGGTAGGTACGAGCAGTACTTC CASSLTSGGVGRYEQYF
TRBJ2-1 many TRBV7-9 TRBD1 TGTGCCAGCAGCTCCCCTCGGACAGGGGGGAAGGGGGAGCAGTTCTTC CASSSPRTGGKGEQFF
TRBJ1-6 many TRBV5-4 . TGTGCCAGCAGATCCACAGGGAGCTCCTATAATTCACCCCTCCACTTT CASRSTGSSYNSPLHF
TRBJ2-3 few TRBV29-1 . TGCAGCGGAGACAACACAGATACGCAGTATTTT CSGDNTDTQYF
TRBJ2-2 few TRBV25-1 TRBD1 TGTGCCAGCAGTGGGGCCAGGGGGCGTAGTACCGGGGAGCTGTTTTTT CASSGARGRSTGELFF
TRBJ1-1 many TRBV7-3 . TGTGCCAGCAGCTTACTAACGGGGGCTGAAGCTTTCTTT CASSLLTGAEAFF
TRBJ1-5 few TRBV28 . TGTGCCAGCAGTTTAGGGCAGGGGATAGGCAATCAGCCCCAGCATTTT CASSLGQGIGNQPQHF
TRBJ1-1 few TRBV5-1 . TGCGCCAGCAGCTTGGGAGATATCAGTTTCGGCAACACTGAAGCTTTCTTT CASSLGDISFGNTEAFF
TRBJ1-6 many TRBV19 . TGTGCCAGTAGTATTGGGGGAAATGGAAGGACCGACTCACCCCTCCACTTT CASSIGGNGRTDSPLHF
TRBJ2-1 . TRBV20-1 TRBD1 TGCAGTGCTAGACACGGACAGGGGGCGAGCAATGAGCAGTTCTTC CSARHGQGASNEQFF
TRBJ2-1 few TRBV5-5 TRBD1 TGTGCCAGCAGCACCCCGGGACAGGGGACAAGCTCCTACAATGAGCAGTTCTTC CASSTPGQGTSSYNEQFF
TRBJ1-5 many TRBV6-1 . TGTGCCAGCACTCCCAGGGGAGATTATAGCAATCAGCCCCAGCATTTT CASTPRGDYSNQPQHF
TRBJ1-2 . TRBV14 . TGTGCCAGCAGCCAGGGCCGGGACACACTTTATGGCTACACCTTC CASSQGRDTLYGYTF
TRBJ2-5 many TRBV28 TRBD2 TGTGCCAGCAGTCTAAGACTAGCGGGGGATCAAGAGACCCAGTACTTC CASSLRLAGDQETQYF
TRBJ2-1 few TRBV11-1 TRBD2 TGTGCCAGCAGCTTAGGAGCGGGGGGCCAGAGGAATGAGCAGTTCTTC CASSLGAGGQRNEQFF
TRBJ1-2 many TRBV4-1 TRBD1 TGCGCCAGCACCATAAGACAGGGGTTCGGCTATGGCTACACCTTC CASTIRQGFGYGYTF
TRBJ1-5 few TRBV6-1 . TGTGCCAACAGTGAAATCTGGGACCAGCCCCAGCATTTT CANSEIWDQPQHF
TRBJ2-3 few TRBV20-1 TRBD2 TGCAGTGCTAGCCCTAGCGGGGGGCCTGGCACAGATACGCAGTATTTT CSASPSGGPGTDTQYF
TRBJ2-2 many TRBV5-1 TRBD2 TGCGCCAGCAGGCGGGTAGCGGGGTCGAACACCGGGGAGCTGTTTTTT CASRRVAGSNTGELFF
TRBJ1-1 many TRBV29-1 TRBD1 TGCAGCGTACTCAGACTTACAGGGGCAGAAGCTTTCTTT CSVLRLTGAEAFF
TRBJ2-1 many TRBV7-3 . TGTGCCAGCAGCTTAACCCCCCCACCACAGGGTGAGCAGTTCTTC CASSLTPPPQGEQFF
TRBJ1-5 many TRBV7-2 TRBD1 TGTGCCAGCAGCTCAACAGGGGGGGTAGGGCCCCAGCATTTT CASSSTGGVGPQHF
TRBJ2-5 many TRBV11-2 . TGTGCCACCAGCCGGGGGGCGCAAGAGACCCAGTACTTC CATSRGAQETQYF
TRBJ1-4 many TRBV10-3 TRBD1 TGTGCCATCAGTGAGTCGACAGGGCCCCCAACTAATGAAAAACTGTTTTTT CAISESTGPPTNEKLFF
TRBJ1-4 many TRBV7-2 . TGTGCCAGCAGCTTTAGCGGATTTGAAGAACTGTTTTTT CASSFSGFEELFF
TRBJ2-1 many TRBV7-8 . TGTGCCAGCAGCTTTCTCCGCCAGGCTTCCTACAATGAGCAGTTCTTC CASSFLRQASYNEQFF
TRBJ1-1 many TRBV5-1 . TGCGCCAGCAGCTTGGCCGGGGAAGCAGGGTACACTGAAGCTTTCTTT CASSLAGEAGYTEAFF
TRBJ2-3 many TRBV11-2 TRBD1 TGTGCCAGCAGCCTCGAGGGGGCGCGAGATACGCAGTATTTT CASSLEGARDTQYF
TRBJ1-2 many TRBV7-2 . TGTGCCAGCAGCAAAACGTCTTTCGGGGGCTACACCTTC CASSKTSFGGYTF
TRBJ1-1 many TRBV2 . TGTGCCAGCAGGCTCCTAGGGGCGCAGGACACTGAAGCTTTCTTT CASRLLGAQDTEAFF